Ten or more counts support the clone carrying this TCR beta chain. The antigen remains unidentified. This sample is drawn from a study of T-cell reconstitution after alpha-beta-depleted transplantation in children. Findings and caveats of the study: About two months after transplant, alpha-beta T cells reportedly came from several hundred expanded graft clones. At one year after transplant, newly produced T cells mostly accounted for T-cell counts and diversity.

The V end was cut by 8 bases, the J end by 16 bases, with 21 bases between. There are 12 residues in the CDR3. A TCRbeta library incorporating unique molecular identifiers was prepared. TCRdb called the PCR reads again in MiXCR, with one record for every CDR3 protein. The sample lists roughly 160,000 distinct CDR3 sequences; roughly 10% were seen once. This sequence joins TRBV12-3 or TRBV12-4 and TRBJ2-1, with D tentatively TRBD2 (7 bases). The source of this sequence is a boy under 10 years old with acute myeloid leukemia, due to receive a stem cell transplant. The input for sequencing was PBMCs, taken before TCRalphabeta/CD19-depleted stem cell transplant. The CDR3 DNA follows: TGTGCCAGCGAGATGGAGGGGGGGCGGCAATTCTTC. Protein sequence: CASEMEGGRQFF.